Listed here are 26 T cell receptor beta chains from one sample, sequenced in a study of blood T cell repertoires in COVID-19. The method was immunoSEQ multiplex PCR; TCRdb's version includes in-frame clones alone and lacks a portion of them. In the table there are roughly 250,000 clones, about 88% of which are singletons. Sequencing was carried out using peripheral blood. The receptors here all came from a woman aged 40-49 years who had recovered from COVID-19.

CDR3 protein: CASSSGHGTDTQYF. CDR3 DNA sequence: TGTGCCAGCAGCTCGGGACACGGAACAGATACGCAGTATTTT. The chain couples TRBV6-5 to TRBJ2-3; tentatively, D is TRBD1 (6 bases). Trimming took off 6 bases at V and 3 bases at J, with 13 bases between the two ends. The CDR3 spans 14 residues. The germline CDR1 and CDR2 sequences are MNHEY and SVGAGI.

This rearrangement joins TRBV24-1 to TRBJ2-1; 9 bases fit TRBD1. The CDR3 contains 16 residues. Trimming at V came to 4 bases and at J to 8 bases, leaving 11 bases not matched to a gene. The germline CDR1 and CDR2 sequences are KGHDR and SFDVKD. Here the CDR3 DNA reads TGTGCCACCAGTGAGGGAGGACAGGGGCTGGATCATGAGCAGTTCTTC. Its protein product is CATSEGGQGLDHEQFF.

This clone appeared a single time. The chain recombines TRBV7-2 with TRBJ2-5; 10 positions agree with TRBD2. The length of the CDR3 is 17 residues. Germline V gives CDR1 SGHTA, CDR2 FQGNSA. V shed 5 bases and J 5 bases; nucleotides not matched to a gene: 14. CDR3 coding DNA: TGTGCCAGCAGCCTCACAGGGGGAGCGGGAGGGCCTGAGACCCAGTACTTC. Protein product: CASSLTGGAGGPETQYF.

J is TRBJ2-7 and V is TRBV7-8; TRBD2 agrees at 13 bases. J lost 5 bases, V lost 5 bases, and 12 bases had no gene match. The CDR3 length is 17 residues. Germline lookup yields CDR1 SGHVS and CDR2 FQNEAQ. The CDR3 reads CASSPLLAGGPFDEQYF. The CDR3 DNA reads as TGTGCCAGCAGCCCGTTACTAGCGGGAGGGCCTTTTGACGAGCAGTACTTC. The full variable domain, completed using reference TRBV7-8 and TRBJ2-7, is GAGVSQSPRYKVAKRGQDVALRCDPISGHVSLFWYQQALGQGPEFLTYFQNEAQLDKSGLPSDRFFAERPEGSVSTLKIQRTQQEDSAVYLCASSPLLAGGPFDEQYFGPGTRLTVT.

The chain joins TRBV5-1 to TRBJ2-7; a weak D match, TRBD2 (5 bases). The V end was cut by 3 bases, the J end by 2 bases, with 15 bases between. This CDR3 is 15 amino acids long. Germline V CDR1 and CDR2: SGHRS, YFSETQ. This CDR3 is CASSYGLRETYEQYF. DNA of the CDR3: TGCGCCAGCAGCTATGGACTGAGAGAAACCTACGAGCAGTACTTC.

As to this clone: At one end the junction does not follow the germline gene, possibly because of a read error. This chain uses TRBV30 with TRBJ2-2, with TRBD1 matching over 11 bases. Germline V CDR1 and CDR2: GTSNPN, SVGIG (reference sequence). The CDR3 loop spans 13 amino acids. In DNA, the CDR3 is TGTGCATGGACAGGGGGCATCGGCGGGGAGCTGTTTTTT. Translated, it gives CAWTGGIGGELFF.

The chain is built from TRBV29-1 and TRBJ1-1; no definite D call. Germline V CDR1 and CDR2: SQVTM, ANQGSEA. Trimming stripped 4 bases from V and 1 base from J, with 7 bases between. CDR3 size: 12 residues. The DNA of the CDR3 is TGCAGCGTTGCAGACGGGAACACTGAAGCTTTCTTT. It yields the protein CSVADGNTEAFF.

The chain uses TRBV7-2 and TRBJ2-5, with TRBD1 matching 7 bases. The J segment lost 13 bases and the V segment lost 5 bases, leaving 10 bases of the junction unmatched. CDR1 SGHTA and CDR2 FQGNSA come from the germline V gene. The CDR3 length is 12 residues. CDR3 DNA sequence: TGTGCCAGCAGCCCGACGACAGGGAAGCTGTACTTC. Translation: CASSPTTGKLYF.

The chain joins TRBV6-1 to TRBJ2-7; the match to TRBD1 covers 9 bases. V gave up 4 bases and J gave up 4 bases; unmatched junction bases: 17. CDR1 is MNHNS, CDR2 SASEGT, per germline. The CDR3 runs to 18 residues. This CDR3 reads CASSGRDRATGGRYEQYF. The CDR3 DNA is TGTGCCAGCAGTGGTCGGGACAGGGCCACTGGGGGGAGGTACGAGCAGTACTTC.

The chain joins TRBV9 to TRBJ1-1; TRBD1 aligns across 9 bases. Germline V gives CDR1 SGDLS, CDR2 YYNGEE. The CDR3 consists of 14 residues. V trimming: 2 bases; J trimming: 6 bases; junction bases outside the gene matches: 5. The CDR3 reads CASSVGTGRAEAFF. Here the CDR3 DNA reads TGTGCCAGCAGCGTGGGGACAGGGAGGGCTGAAGCTTTCTTT.

This chain connects TRBV30 to TRBJ1-4, with 7 positions matching TRBD1. The J segment lost 5 bases and the V segment lost 5 bases, leaving 8 bases of the junction unmatched. The germline V gene encodes CDR1 GTSNPN and CDR2 SVGIG (reference sequence). The CDR3 contains 14 residues. This CDR3 is CAWARDSQNEKLFF. The CDR3 DNA reads TGTGCCTGGGCTCGGGACAGCCAGAATGAAAAACTGTTTTTT.

Only a few counts were recorded for this clone. The genes are TRBV7-3 and TRBJ2-3; 9 bases agree with TRBD2. The CDR3 contains 18 residues. V shed 2 bases, J shed 4 bases, and the junction held 13 bases outside the gene matches. CDR1 and CDR2 from the germline V gene are SGHTA and FQGTGA. CDR3 sequence reads: CASSLFGSAGGPADTQYF. CDR3 DNA sequence: TGTGCCAGCAGCTTATTTGGCTCAGCGGGAGGTCCCGCAGATACGCAGTATTTT.

The table lists this clone with a few counts. The genes are TRBV12-3 or TRBV12-4 and TRBJ1-1; no definite D call. This CDR3 has 11 amino acids. Trimming took 3 bases from V and 8 from J, leaving 7 bases between them. CDR3 amino acids: CASSFAREAFF. CDR3 nucleotide sequence: TGTGCCAGCAGTTTCGCCAGGGAAGCTTTCTTT.

The V and J genes are TRBV7-2 and TRBJ2-7; 9 bases are shared with TRBD2. Losses at the gene ends were 5 bases for V and 2 bases for J; bases not matched to a gene: 7. Germline CDR1 and CDR2: SGHTA and FQGNSA. The CDR3 length is 15 residues. The CDR3 loop reads CASSPGTSSPYEQYF. The CDR3 DNA is TGTGCCAGCAGCCCCGGGACTAGCTCGCCCTACGAGCAGTACTTC.

The CDR3 loop reads CASSLGGVEAFF. DNA of the CDR3: TGTGCCAGCAGCTTAGGGGGGGTTGAAGCTTTCTTT. This sequence joins TRBV7-9 and TRBJ1-1, with D possibly TRBD1 on 5 matching bases. The V end lost 1 base, the J end lost 7 bases, and 7 bases lay between the germline ends. The CDR3 consists of 12 residues. Looked up from germline, CDR1 is SEHNR and CDR2 is FQNEAQ (reference sequence).

V gene TRBV30 combines with J gene TRBJ2-6, with 7 bases aligning to TRBD1. Germline CDR1 reads GTSNPN; CDR2 reads SVGIG (reference sequence). The CDR3 is 16 amino acids. The J segment lost 1 base and the V segment lost 2 bases, leaving 5 bases of the junction unmatched. This chain's CDR3 is CAWSMTGRSGANVLTF. The CDR3 DNA is TGTGCCTGGAGTATGACAGGGCGTTCTGGGGCCAACGTCCTGACTTTC.

The rearrangement uses TRBV5-6 and TRBJ2-1, with 14 bases identical to TRBD2. The germline V gene encodes CDR1 SGHDT and CDR2 YYEEEE. The junction had 3 bases not matched to a gene; V was cut back by 0 bases and J by 1 base. CDR3 length: 18 residues. The CDR3 protein is CASSLGLAGGLSYNEQFF. In DNA, the CDR3 is TGTGCCAGCAGCTTGGGACTAGCGGGGGGGCTATCCTACAATGAGCAGTTCTTC.

DNA for the CDR3: TGCGCCAGCAGTCAATCTATCCGGGATCTCACAGATACGCAGTATTTT. It encodes CASSQSIRDLTDTQYF. The chain has TRBV23-1 and TRBJ2-3; TRBD2 might be the D (5 bases). TRBV23-1 is an open reading frame whose function is uncertain. V was cut by 0 bases and J by 2 bases, with 12 bases left in between. The CDR3 extends over 16 amino acids.

This chain links TRBV6-4 with TRBJ2-1; D perhaps matches TRBD2 (5 bases). The ends were cut back, 4 bases at V and 2 bases at J, with 12 bases in the middle. CDR3 length: 15 residues. Germline values: CDR1 MRHNA, CDR2 SNTAGT. CDR3 loop: CASSVPSRPYNEQFF. The CDR3 nucleotides read TGTGCCAGCAGTGTGCCTAGCCGCCCCTACAATGAGCAGTTCTTC.

The V gene is TRBV9, the J gene TRBJ2-7, with 8 bases lining up with TRBD2. The germline CDR1 and CDR2 sequences are SGDLS and YYNGEE. This CDR3 comprises 16 residues. The V segment lost 4 bases and the J segment 2 bases; nucleotides outside the gene matches: 11. CDR3 residues: CASSLGIGRAPYEQYF. Here the CDR3 DNA reads TGTGCCAGCAGCCTCGGGATCGGGAGGGCCCCCTACGAGCAGTACTTC.

The chain uses TRBV30 and TRBJ2-7; 11 bases match TRBD1. CDR3 length: 13 amino acids. Losses at the gene ends were 2 bases for V and 9 bases for J; bases not matched to a gene: 6. CDR1 is GTSNPN and CDR2 is SVGIG in the germline V gene (reference sequence). CDR3 nucleotides: TGTGCCTGGAGTCAGGACAGGGGGCAAGGGCAGTACTTC. It encodes CAWSQDRGQGQYF.

V gene TRBV7-2 combines with J gene TRBJ2-7; a possible D gene is TRBD2 (5 bases). CDR1 SGHTA and CDR2 FQGNSA come from the germline V gene. V lost 4 bases and J 4 bases, leaving 14 bases between the germline ends. The CDR3 extends over 14 amino acids. Written as DNA, the CDR3 is TGTGCCAGCAGCTCCTACCCCGGGGATTACGAGCAGTACTTC. Its protein product is CASSSYPGDYEQYF.

As regards this clone: The same CDR3 can be traced to other DNA sequences in this sample. The CDR3 DNA reads TGTGCCAGTAGTATAACGGGTACCTACGAGCAGTACTTC. It translates to CASSITGTYEQYF. The rearrangement links TRBV19 to TRBJ2-7; D gene unclear. Trimming pared 2 bases from V and 2 bases from J, leaving 7 bases between. The CDR3 is made up of 13 amino acids. Germline lookup yields CDR1 LNHDA and CDR2 SQIVND (reference sequence).

The chain combines TRBV7-2 with TRBJ1-3, with TRBD1 as a possible D gene (6 bases). The ends were cut back, 6 bases at V and 0 bases at J, with 12 bases in the middle. CDR1 is SGHTA, CDR2 FQGNSA, per germline. The CDR3 extends over 15 amino acids. CDR3 bases: TGTGCCAGCAGGGGGGCAGGGCTCTCTGGAAACACCATATATTTT. Residues: CASRGAGLSGNTIYF.

This CDR3 reads CAWSVRGGSYEQYF. The CDR3 DNA follows: TGTGCCTGGAGTGTACGGGGGGGCTCCTACGAGCAGTACTTC. This chain uses TRBV30 with TRBJ2-7; 8 bases fit TRBD2. With 0 bases clipped from V and 0 bases from J, the junction kept 1 base outside the gene matches. The CDR3 contains 14 residues. The germline gives CDR1 GTSNPN, CDR2 SVGIG (reference sequence).

The V call is TRBV6-4, the J call TRBJ2-3, with TRBD2 matching 9 bases. This CDR3 region has 14 residues. V lost 4 bases, J lost 3 bases, and 2 bases stayed unmatched. Looked up from germline, CDR1 is MRHNA and CDR2 is SNTAGT. CDR3 DNA: TGTGCCAGCAGTGTTAGCGGGAGTACAGATACGCAGTATTTT. Its protein is CASSVSGSTDTQYF.